A selection of T cell receptor beta chains follows, all from one sample in a study of blood T cell repertoires in COVID-19. The table came from immunoSEQ multiplex PCR; TCRdb's copy has only in-frame clones and leaves some out. The sample lists over 200,000 clones, approximately 80% seen once, with 27% in the top ten. Sequenced input: peripheral blood. Source of these receptors: a man aged 40-49 years with acute or convalescent COVID-19. Each CDR3 is given with its conserved first and last residue. A D gene is named only where the DNA matches it firmly. Clone size is shown for a subset of rows, as once, few, many or a class of expanded clone.

TRBV9,-,TRBJ1-1,-,TGTGCCAGCAGCGCCCCTAGGGGCCACACTGAAGCTTTCTTT,CASSAPRGHTEAFF
TRBV30,-,TRBJ2-6,-,TGTGCCTGGAGAAATAGTGGGGCCAACGTCCTGACTTTC,CAWRNSGANVLTF
TRBV10-3,TRBD1,TRBJ2-7,-,TGTGCCATCAGTACCGGGACAGGCGCCTACGAGCAGTACTTC,CAISTGTGAYEQYF
TRBV21-1,-,TRBJ2-1,-,TGTGCCAGCACCAATAAAAAGCAAGCAGTTGGGCACTACAATGAGCAGTTCTTC,CASTNKKQAVGHYNEQFF
TRBV5-6,TRBD2,TRBJ2-1,-,TGTGCCAGCAGCTTGCTAGCGGCTGCCGGAGGATCCTACAATGAGCAGTTCTTC,CASSLLAAAGGSYNEQFF
TRBV7-8,-,TRBJ1-1,-,TGTGCCAGCAGCTTAGTCGGCCAGGGGAGGGACACTGAAGCTTTCTTT,CASSLVGQGRDTEAFF
TRBV11-2,-,TRBJ2-1,-,TGTGCCAGCACTTCTAACCGAGGAAGTTCCTACAATGAGCAGTTCTTC,CASTSNRGSSYNEQFF
TRBV7-8,-,TRBJ2-7,-,TGTGCCAGCAGCGGAGGGGGACACCGCTACGAGCAGTACTTC,CASSGGGHRYEQYF
TRBV5-4,TRBD1,TRBJ1-2,-,TGTGCCAGCAGCCATGGACAGGGACGTGGCTATGGCTACACCTTC,CASSHGQGRGYGYTF
TRBV5-1,-,TRBJ1-6,-,TGCGCCAGCAGCTTCGTAGGGCGGGCCAATTCACCCCTCCACTTT,CASSFVGRANSPLHF
TRBV13,-,TRBJ2-2,-,TGTGCCAGCAGCTCTCTGGGGGGGAACACCGGGGAGCTGTTTTTT,CASSSLGGNTGELFF
TRBV19,-,TRBJ1-1,-,TGTGCCAGTAGTGAAAGACGGAGTGGAATGAACACTGAAGCTTTCTTT,CASSERRSGMNTEAFF
TRBV7-8,-,TRBJ2-3,-,TGTGCCAGCAGCGTGCTTAGCGGCCTCACAGATACGCAGTATTTT,CASSVLSGLTDTQYF
TRBV3-1/TRBV3-2,-,TRBJ1-1,once,TGTGCCAGCAGCGCCACAAGGAACACTGAAGCTTTCTTT,CASSATRNTEAFF
TRBV7-9,-,TRBJ2-3,-,TGTGCCAGCAGCTTAAGCCACACAGATACGCAGTATTTT,CASSLSHTDTQYF
TRBV6-5,-,TRBJ2-7,-,TGTGCCAGCAGTTACGGGGCGGACTACGAGCAGTACTTC,CASSYGADYEQYF
TRBV19,-,TRBJ2-1,-,TGTGCCAGTAGTATAGGCGTTTGGAGTGAGCAGTTCTTC,CASSIGVWSEQFF
TRBV9,-,TRBJ1-1,-,TGTGCCAGCAGCCCGACGCCCACAGGTGTAGAAGCTTTCTTT,CASSPTPTGVEAFF
TRBV7-8,-,TRBJ1-1,-,TGTGCCAGCAGCTTAACCGCAGGGTCGACTGAAGCTTTCTTT,CASSLTAGSTEAFF
TRBV5-1,-,TRBJ1-2,-,TGCGCCAGCAGGCCTGGGGGGGACAACTATGGCTACACCTTC,CASRPGGDNYGYTF
TRBV18,-,TRBJ1-5,-,TGTGCCAGCTCCACAGGCGGGGAAGGGAGCAATCAGCCCCAGCATTTT,CASSTGGEGSNQPQHF
TRBV18,-,TRBJ2-1,-,TGTGCCAGCTCACTTCAACGAGCAAGGATAAACATGCGGGGTGAGCAGTTCTTC,CASSLQRARINMRGEQFF
TRBV19,-,TRBJ1-6,-,TGTGCCAGTTCCAGTTCTGGCTCCTATAATTCACCCCTCCACTTT,CASSSSGSYNSPLHF
TRBV7-6,-,TRBJ2-7,-,TGTGCCAGCAGCTTAGTGTCCAGCGAAGAATACGAGCAGTACTTC,CASSLVSSEEYEQYF
TRBV30,-,TRBJ1-1,-,TGTGCCTGTCCTCCTGTCCAGGGTACTGAAGCTTTCTTT,CACPPVQGTEAFF
TRBV6-6,-,TRBJ2-7,-,TGTGCCAGCGGTCCTAACTACGAGCAGTACTTC,CASGPNYEQYF
TRBV7-2,TRBD1,TRBJ1-6,-,TGTGCCAGCAGCTTTCCGCACAGGGGTAATTCACCCCTCCACTTT,CASSFPHRGNSPLHF
TRBV4-3,-,TRBJ2-3,-,TGCGCCAGCAGCCAATCGGGACAACCTTCAGATACGCAGTATTTT,CASSQSGQPSDTQYF
TRBV5-1,-,TRBJ2-1,-,TGCGCCAGCAGCTTGGGGACTCCGGCCTACAATGAGCAGTTCTTC,CASSLGTPAYNEQFF
TRBV7-2,TRBD1,TRBJ1-2,-,TGTGCCAGCACCTCCCTGACAGGGAGCTATGGCTACACCTTC,CASTSLTGSYGYTF
TRBV2,TRBD1,TRBJ1-4,-,TGTGCCAGCAGGAGGGACAGGGGGGGAGAAAAACTGTTTTTT,CASRRDRGGEKLFF
TRBV3-1/TRBV3-2,TRBD2,TRBJ2-7,-,TGTGCCAGCAGCTTAACTAGCGGGACCATGGTTTCCTACGAGCAGTACTTC,CASSLTSGTMVSYEQYF
TRBV27,-,TRBJ2-3,-,TGTGCCAGCAGTCCCCCTCCTTGGACAGCTAGCACAGATACGCAGTATTTT,CASSPPPWTASTDTQYF
TRBV24-1,TRBD2,TRBJ2-1,-,TGTGCCACCAGTGAGGGTAGCGGGAGATCCTATGAGCAGTTCTTC,CATSEGSGRSYEQFF
TRBV5-1,TRBD2,TRBJ2-5,once,TGCGCCAGCAGCTTCGGTGTAGCGGGAGGGCCGGAGACCCAGTACTTC,CASSFGVAGGPETQYF
TRBV6-2/TRBV6-3,-,TRBJ1-5,-,TGTGCCAGCAGTTACTCGAGGGCGGGGGGACAGCCCCAGCATTTT,CASSYSRAGGQPQHF
TRBV5-1,-,TRBJ2-3,-,TGCGCCAGCCGCCGAGGGAGCACAGATACGCAGTATTTT,CASRRGSTDTQYF
TRBV11-1,-,TRBJ2-5,-,TGTGCCAGCAGCGAAGAGGGCGGAGAGACCCAGTACTTC,CASSEEGGETQYF
TRBV10-3,TRBD2,TRBJ2-5,-,TGTGCCATCAGTGAGTCGGGACTAGCGGGAGTAGAGACCCAGTACTTC,CAISESGLAGVETQYF
TRBV25-1,-,TRBJ1-1,-,TGTGCCAGCAGTGGTACTGGGAGGGGCACTGAAGCTTTCTTT,CASSGTGRGTEAFF
TRBV6-5,-,TRBJ1-6,-,TGTGCCAGCAGTTATAGGTGGTTGGCGGAAAATTCACCCCTCCACTTT,CASSYRWLAENSPLHF
TRBV28,TRBD2,TRBJ2-1,-,TGTGCCAGCAGCCGGACTAGCGGGAGTGTTGAGCAGTTCTTC,CASSRTSGSVEQFF